The 25 T cell receptor beta chains in this list originate from one sample, sequenced in a study of cytomegalovirus exposure and HLA in healthy donors. In the PCR, 60 Vbeta and 13 Jbeta primers were used. Profiled with immunoSEQ multiplex PCR; TCRdb holds only in-frame clones, not every one. This sample yields some 190,000 clones, of which more than 80% are seen a single time; approximately 2.4% belongs to the top ten. The sequencing sample was made of PBMCs. The receptor set was obtained from a male donor in good health and CMV-seronegative.

The chain recombines TRBV11-3 with TRBJ1-1; D gene uncertain. CDR1 SGHNT and CDR2 YENEEA come from the germline V gene. The V gene lost 2 bases and the J gene lost 1 base, with 5 bases spanning the gap. The CDR3 runs 13 residues. The CDR3 reads CASSLYRNTEAFF. The CDR3, as DNA: TGTGCCAGCAGCTTATACAGGAACACTGAAGCTTTCTTT.

V usage is TRBV7-2 and J usage is TRBJ2-1; the D is unclear. The length of the CDR3 is 15 residues. The germline CDR1 and CDR2 sequences are SGHTA and FQGNSA. The V end lost 1 base, the J end lost 5 bases, and 12 bases lay between the germline ends. The DNA for the CDR3 is TGTGCCAGCAGCTTAGGACTTCAAGCCCACAATGAGCAGTTCTTC. It specifies CASSLGLQAHNEQFF.

The chain carries TRBV11-2 and TRBJ1-6, with a tentative D call TRBD1 (5 bases). The length of the CDR3 is 15 residues. Germline CDR1 and CDR2: SGHAT and FQNNGV. Trimming shortened V by 5 bases and J by 7 bases, and 15 bases separated the two germline ends. This CDR3 is CASSALGGSNSPLHF. CDR3 in DNA: TGTGCCAGCAGCGCCTTGGGGGGGTCCAATTCACCCCTCCACTTT.

This chain uses TRBV7-6 with TRBJ2-2; D ambiguous. Germline loops: CDR1 SGHVS, CDR2 FNYEAQ. V shed 5 bases and J shed 1 base, with 14 bases lying between them. There are 16 residues in the CDR3. The CDR3 DNA follows: TGTGCCAGCAGCCGGTATCCTAGAGGGAACACCGGGGAGCTGTTTTTT. Translation gives CASSRYPRGNTGELFF.

The chain carries TRBV5-4 and TRBJ1-6, with a weak D call TRBD1 (5 bases). This CDR3 has 17 residues. Trimming took 4 bases from V and 7 from J, leaving 21 bases between them. Germline V CDR1 and CDR2: SGHNT, YYREEE (reference sequence). The CDR3 protein is CASSLPNRRGRNSPLHF. The DNA of the CDR3 is TGTGCCAGCAGCCTCCCTAACAGGAGAGGAAGAAATTCACCCCTCCACTTT.

This sequence joins TRBV9 and TRBJ2-7; 7 bases agree with TRBD1. CDR3 length equals 14 residues. Germline CDR1 and CDR2: SGDLS and YYNGEE. J was trimmed by 6 bases and V by 0 bases; bases with no gene match: 6. The CDR3 sequence: CASSVATSGGEQYF. The CDR3 DNA is TGTGCCAGCAGCGTAGCTACCTCAGGGGGCGAGCAGTACTTC.

This chain connects TRBV2 to TRBJ2-2, with D tentatively TRBD1 (5 bases). The V end lost 5 bases, the J end lost 6 bases, and 13 bases lay between the germline ends. The CDR3 extends over 14 amino acids. Germline V lookup: CDR1 SNHLY, CDR2 FYNNEI. DNA of the CDR3: TGTGCCAGCAGTCTTAAAGACAGCCCCGGGGAGCTGTTTTTT. This gives the protein CASSLKDSPGELFF.

The table lists this clone with a few counts. Within the sample, other DNA sequences also encode this same CDR3. The chain employs TRBV5-4 and TRBJ1-4; TRBD1 aligns across 9 bases. Per germline, CDR1 SGHNT and CDR2 YYREEE (reference sequence). Trimming at V came to 4 bases and at J to 8 bases, leaving 6 bases not matched to a gene. This CDR3 spans 14 amino acids. The DNA for the CDR3 is TGTGCCAGCAGCCCAGGACAGGGGAGGGAAAAACTGTTTTTT. This translates into CASSPGQGREKLFF.

The table lists this clone with a few counts. The V gene is TRBV13, the J gene TRBJ1-1; maybe TRBD1 (5 bases). The CDR3 sequence is 15 residues long. With 1 base removed from V and 3 bases from J, the gap between germline ends came to 12 bases. Per germline, CDR1 PRHDT and CDR2 FYEKMQ (reference sequence). The CDR3 is CASSLASTGDTEAFF. The CDR3 bases are TGTGCCAGCAGCTTAGCGTCCACGGGGGACACTGAAGCTTTCTTT.

The chain has TRBV6-6 and TRBJ2-1; 12 bases fit TRBD2. There are 16 residues in the CDR3. V gave up 6 bases and J gave up 8 bases; unmatched junction bases: 11. CDR1 is MNHNY, CDR2 SVGAGI, per germline (reference sequence). In DNA form, the CDR3 reads TGTGCCAGCAGACCACTAGCGGGGGGCTTCCTACATGAGCAGTTCTTC. This codes for CASRPLAGGFLHEQFF.

The chain couples TRBV5-8 to TRBJ2-5, with 9 bases identical to TRBD1. The germline V gene has CDR1 SGHTS and CDR2 YDEGEE. The junction had 8 bases not matched to a gene; V was cut back by 3 bases and J by 5 bases. CDR3 length: 15 residues. The chain's CDR3 is CASSSQGQGGETQYF. The DNA for the CDR3 is TGTGCCAGCAGCTCTCAGGGACAGGGCGGGGAGACCCAGTACTTC.

This clone was observed a few times. This sequence joins TRBV2 and TRBJ1-4, with 9 positions matching TRBD1. The germline gives CDR1 SNHLY, CDR2 FYNNEI. The V gene end was trimmed by 6 bases and the J gene end by 8 bases; junction bases not matched to a gene: 7. CDR3 length equals 14 residues. The CDR3 loop reads CASSDLGTGEKLFF. CDR3 nucleotide sequence: TGTGCCAGCAGCGACCTCGGGACAGGGGAAAAACTGTTTTTT.

This sequence joins TRBV6-5 and TRBJ2-1, with D perhaps matching TRBD1 (5 bases). Trimming shortened V by 0 bases and J by 3 bases, and 9 bases separated the two germline ends. This CDR3 contains 15 residues. Germline V gene data show CDR1 as MNHEY and CDR2 as SVGAGI. CDR3 sequence reads: CASSYSAGNYNEQFF. The CDR3 bases are TGTGCCAGCAGTTACTCGGCAGGGAACTACAATGAGCAGTTCTTC.

The V and J genes are TRBV18 and TRBJ2-3; 14 nucleotides line up with TRBD2. CDR1 KGHSH and CDR2 LQKENI come from the germline V gene. The trim removed 5 bases at V and 7 bases at J, leaving 11 bases unmatched. The CDR3 has 17 residues. CDR3 bases: TGTGCCAGCTCATCGAAGACTAGCGGGGGGGCGTTTAATACGCAGTATTTT. Its translation: CASSSKTSGGAFNTQYF.

The CDR3, as DNA: TGCGCCAGCAGCTTGGATGGGACAGGGGCGGGGGATACGCAGTATTTT. It codes for CASSLDGTGAGDTQYF. The gene calls are TRBV5-1 and TRBJ2-3; TRBD1 agrees at 10 bases. The V gene's germline CDR1 is SGHRS and CDR2 YFSETQ. J lost 6 bases, V lost 0 bases, and 7 bases had no gene match. The CDR3 has 16 amino acids.

The chain couples TRBV5-1 to TRBJ2-2, with TRBD2 matching over 13 bases. The CDR3 runs to 18 residues. The V segment lost 3 bases and the J segment 0 bases; nucleotides outside the gene matches: 5. Germline V lookup: CDR1 SGHRS, CDR2 YFSETQ. The CDR3 loop is CASSSRLAGGPNTGELFF. The CDR3 nucleotides are TGCGCCAGCAGCTCAAGACTAGCGGGGGGACCGAACACCGGGGAGCTGTTTTTT.

The chain carries TRBV5-4 and TRBJ1-4; tentatively, D is TRBD1 (6 bases). V gave up 1 base and J gave up 6 bases, with 13 bases separating them. This CDR3 comprises 15 residues. Germline CDR1 reads SGHNT; CDR2 reads YYREEE (reference sequence). The CDR3 here is CASSLNREWHEKLFF. Written as DNA, the CDR3 is TGTGCCAGCAGCTTGAACAGGGAATGGCATGAAAAACTGTTTTTT. The full variable domain, with the rest looked up from reference TRBV5-4 and TRBJ1-4, is ETGVTQSPTHLIKTRGQQVTLRCSSQSGHNTVSWYQQALGQGPQFIFQYYREEENGRGNFPPRFSGLQFPNYSSELNVNALELDDSALYLCASSLNREWHEKLFFGSGTQLSVL.

The rearrangement uses TRBV7-2 and TRBJ2-7; the match to TRBD2 covers 12 bases. The CDR3 consists of 17 residues. Germline V lookup: CDR1 SGHTA, CDR2 FQGNSA. With 4 bases clipped from V and 1 base from J, the junction kept 8 bases outside the gene matches. Here the CDR3 reads CASSSSGLAGQSYEQYF. The CDR3 bases are TGTGCCAGCAGCTCTTCAGGACTAGCGGGGCAATCCTACGAGCAGTACTTC.

V and J are TRBV29-1 and TRBJ2-5; the D gene is possibly TRBD2 (5 bases). The germline gives CDR1 SQVTM, CDR2 ANQGSEA. The CDR3 is 13 amino acids. The V end lost 2 bases, the J end lost 5 bases, and 12 bases lay between the germline ends. The CDR3, as DNA: TGCAGCGTTGAACTCAGGAGAGGGGAGACCCAGTACTTC. As protein: CSVELRRGETQYF.

The CDR3 sequence: CASSITGEPQHF. The CDR3 DNA reads TGTGCCAGTAGTATAACCGGGGAGCCCCAGCATTTT. V and J are TRBV19 and TRBJ1-5; D gene ambiguous. Per germline, CDR1 LNHDA and CDR2 SQIVND (reference sequence). The CDR3 covers 12 residues. V was shortened by 2 bases and J by 8 bases, with 7 bases between the two germline ends.

The CDR3 bases are TGTGCCAGCGGACAAGGGGCGCGTGGCTACACCTTC. It yields the protein CASGQGARGYTF. The J gene is TRBJ1-2, the V gene TRBV19; D perhaps matches TRBD1 (5 bases). This CDR3 has 12 amino acids. Germline V lookup: CDR1 LNHDA, CDR2 SQIVND (reference sequence). The germline V and J ends were trimmed by 9 bases and 7 bases, with 15 bases remaining between them.

V is TRBV27 and J is TRBJ2-2, with D possibly being TRBD2 (5 bases). Trimming pared 6 bases from V and 3 bases from J, leaving 14 bases between. The V gene's germline CDR1 is MNHEY and CDR2 SMNVEV (reference sequence). This CDR3 is built from 15 residues. As DNA, the CDR3 is TGTGCCAGCAGCCCCCACCCGGACTACACCGGGGAGCTGTTTTTT. Translation: CASSPHPDYTGELFF.

V usage is TRBV6-1 and J usage is TRBJ1-3; D possibly corresponds to TRBD1 (5 bases). With 8 bases removed from V and 0 bases from J, the gap between germline ends came to 8 bases. This CDR3 contains 13 residues. CDR1 and CDR2 from the germline V gene are MNHNS and SASEGT. In nucleotides, the CDR3 is TGTGCCAGCGGCGGGGGCTCTGGAAACACCATATATTTT. This encodes CASGGGSGNTIYF.

In its sample, this clone was seen a few times. The J gene is TRBJ1-2, the V gene TRBV30; D unresolved. Trimming stripped 3 bases from V and 8 bases from J, with 13 bases between. Germline V gene data show CDR1 as GTSNPN and CDR2 as SVGIG (reference sequence). The CDR3 length is 12 residues. CDR3 in DNA: TGTGCCTGGAGGGCCGCCTGGGAGGGCTACACCTTC. Residues: CAWRAAWEGYTF.

The CDR3 protein is CASSPSGGTQYF. In DNA form, the CDR3 reads TGTGCCAGCAGCCCAAGCGGTGGTACGCAGTATTTT. This chain joins TRBV27 and TRBJ2-3; D might be TRBD2 (5 bases). The CDR3 has 12 residues. Germline V CDR1 and CDR2: MNHEY, SMNVEV (reference sequence). Trimming cost V 6 bases and J 8 bases, with 12 bases left between them.